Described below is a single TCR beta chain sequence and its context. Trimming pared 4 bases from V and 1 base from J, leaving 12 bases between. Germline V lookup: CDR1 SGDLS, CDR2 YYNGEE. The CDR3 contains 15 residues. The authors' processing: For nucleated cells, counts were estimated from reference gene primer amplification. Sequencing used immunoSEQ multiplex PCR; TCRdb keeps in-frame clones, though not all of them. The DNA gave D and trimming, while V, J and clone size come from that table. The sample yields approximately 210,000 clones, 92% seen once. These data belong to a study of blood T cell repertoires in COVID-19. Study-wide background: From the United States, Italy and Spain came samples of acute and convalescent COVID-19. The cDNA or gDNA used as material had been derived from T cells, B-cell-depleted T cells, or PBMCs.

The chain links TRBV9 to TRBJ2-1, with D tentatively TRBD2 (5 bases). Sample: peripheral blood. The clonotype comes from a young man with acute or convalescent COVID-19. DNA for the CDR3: TGTGCCAGCAGCCCCGGGGTGGCATCCTACAATGAGCAGTTCTTC. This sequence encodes CASSPGVASYNEQFF.